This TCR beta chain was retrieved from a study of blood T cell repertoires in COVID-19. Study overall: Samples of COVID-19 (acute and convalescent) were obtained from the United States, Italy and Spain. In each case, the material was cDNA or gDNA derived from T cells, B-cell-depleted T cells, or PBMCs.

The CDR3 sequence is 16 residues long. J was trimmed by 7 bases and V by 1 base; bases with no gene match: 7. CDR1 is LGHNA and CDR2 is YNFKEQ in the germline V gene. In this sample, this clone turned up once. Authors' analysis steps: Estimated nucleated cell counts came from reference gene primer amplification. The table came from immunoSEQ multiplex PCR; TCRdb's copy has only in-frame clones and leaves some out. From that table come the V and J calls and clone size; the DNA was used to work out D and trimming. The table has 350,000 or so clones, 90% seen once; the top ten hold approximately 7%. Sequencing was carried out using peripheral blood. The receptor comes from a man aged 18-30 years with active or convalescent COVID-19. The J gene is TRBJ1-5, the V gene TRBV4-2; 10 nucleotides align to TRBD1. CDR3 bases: TGTGCCAGCAGCCAAGGTCGGGACAGGGGCGGGCAGCCCCAGCATTTT. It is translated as CASSQGRDRGGQPQHF.